These T cell receptor beta chains were read from a single sample in a study of T cells in Graves' hyperthyroidism and ophthalmopathy. TCRdb passed the multiplex PCR reads through MiXCR, listing each CDR3 protein once. This table has roughly 560,000 distinct CDR3 sequences, approximately 14% appearing once. The material sequenced was blood. The receptors were sampled from a woman between 40 and 50 years old with Graves' ophthalmopathy. CDR3s leave out the opening cysteine and the closing phenylalanine or tryptophan. The D gene is left open where the match is weak.

V gene: TRBV27
J gene: TRBJ2-7
D gene: NA
CDR3 length: 14
CDR3 protein: ASSFGSAGSTYEQY

V gene: TRBV12-3/TRBV12-4
J gene: TRBJ1-2
D gene: NA
CDR3 length: 14
CDR3 protein: ASSSPLGVGPYGYT

V gene: TRBV10-3
J gene: TRBJ2-7
D gene: TRBD2
CDR3 length: 14
CDR3 protein: AISPGGGLAGGKEY

V gene: TRBV4-2
J gene: TRBJ1-2
D gene: NA
CDR3 length: 12
CDR3 protein: ASSQDPGAYGYT

V gene: TRBV7-2
J gene: TRBJ1-1
D gene: NA
CDR3 length: 11
CDR3 protein: ASSLEGRERAF

V gene: TRBV6-5
J gene: TRBJ1-6
D gene: NA
CDR3 length: 13
CDR3 protein: ASSYSGTQDSPLH

V gene: TRBV12-3/TRBV12-4
J gene: TRBJ1-5
D gene: NA
CDR3 length: 10
CDR3 protein: ASSFPAQPQH

V gene: TRBV27
J gene: TRBJ2-2
D gene: TRBD1
CDR3 length: 12
CDR3 protein: ASTTGGGTGELF

V gene: TRBV20-1
J gene: TRBJ2-2
D gene: NA
CDR3 length: 11
CDR3 protein: SAQTANTGELF

V gene: TRBV18
J gene: TRBJ1-3
D gene: NA
CDR3 length: 12
CDR3 protein: ASSPPVRSDTIY

V gene: TRBV7-3
J gene: TRBJ2-2
D gene: NA
CDR3 length: 12
CDR3 protein: ASTYGGNTGELF

V gene: TRBV28
J gene: TRBJ2-7
D gene: NA
CDR3 length: 12
CDR3 protein: ASSRAGPFYEQY

V gene: TRBV3-1
J gene: TRBJ2-5
D gene: TRBD2
CDR3 length: 12
CDR3 protein: ASSQNSGSETQY

V gene: TRBV7-9
J gene: TRBJ1-5
D gene: NA
CDR3 length: 11
CDR3 protein: ASSHNSNQPQH

V gene: TRBV27
J gene: TRBJ2-7
D gene: TRBD1
CDR3 length: 15
CDR3 protein: ASSPLNFGQVIYEQY

V gene: TRBV15
J gene: TRBJ1-1
D gene: NA
CDR3 length: 11
CDR3 protein: ATSRDPGSEAF

V gene: TRBV6-1
J gene: TRBJ2-7
D gene: TRBD2
CDR3 length: 14
CDR3 protein: ASSPYTSGISYEQY

V gene: TRBV11-2
J gene: TRBJ2-5
D gene: TRBD1
CDR3 length: 13
CDR3 protein: ASSIPRQGEETQY

V gene: TRBV27
J gene: TRBJ2-7
D gene: NA
CDR3 length: 14
CDR3 protein: ASSANLGTTAYEQY

V gene: TRBV28
J gene: TRBJ2-5
D gene: NA
CDR3 length: 15
CDR3 protein: ASSLRVSYIAQETQY

V gene: TRBV2
J gene: TRBJ1-2
D gene: NA
CDR3 length: 8
CDR3 protein: ASSDFGYT

V gene: TRBV7-2
J gene: TRBJ2-7
D gene: NA
CDR3 length: 12
CDR3 protein: ASSLSRGNYEQY

V gene: TRBV11-2
J gene: TRBJ2-2
D gene: TRBD2
CDR3 length: 15
CDR3 protein: ASSPWGAGVDTGELF

V gene: TRBV6-1
J gene: TRBJ2-2
D gene: NA
CDR3 length: 9
CDR3 protein: ASTKAGELF

V gene: TRBV12-3/TRBV12-4
J gene: TRBJ1-6
D gene: TRBD1
CDR3 length: 13
CDR3 protein: ASRADRSYNSPLH

V gene: TRBV29-1
J gene: TRBJ1-1
D gene: NA
CDR3 length: 10
CDR3 protein: SVEDGDDEAF

V gene: TRBV2
J gene: TRBJ2-2
D gene: NA
CDR3 length: 12
CDR3 protein: AATTGRGTGELF

V gene: TRBV12-3/TRBV12-4
J gene: TRBJ2-2
D gene: NA
CDR3 length: 12
CDR3 protein: ASSLTRFTGELF

V gene: TRBV20-1
J gene: TRBJ2-4
D gene: NA
CDR3 length: 13
CDR3 protein: SARDQGASKNIQY

V gene: TRBV12-3/TRBV12-4
J gene: TRBJ2-5
D gene: NA
CDR3 length: 14
CDR3 protein: ASSRGGQKNSETQY

V gene: TRBV28
J gene: TRBJ1-1
D gene: NA
CDR3 length: 14
CDR3 protein: ASISPGRGRNTEAF

V gene: TRBV20-1
J gene: TRBJ1-3
D gene: NA
CDR3 length: 13
CDR3 protein: SASPFQGSGNTIY

V gene: TRBV28
J gene: TRBJ1-3
D gene: NA
CDR3 length: 11
CDR3 protein: ASLWLSGNTIY